One and the same sample provided the 27 T cell receptor beta chains below, sequenced in a study of post-analysis software for immune sequencing data. Study conclusions and caveats: Five or six TRBV segments, including TRBV5-6, TRBV5-1 and TRBV20-1, were more frequent in patients than controls.

Prepared TCR beta cDNA libraries contained unique molecular identifiers. TCRdb reprocessed the PCR reads with MiXCR, giving one entry per CDR3 protein. The data show 700,000 to 900,000 distinct CDR3 sequences, just over 45% seen once. Their antigens remain unidentified. Sequences were obtained from blood. The receptors stem from a girl aged 10-17 years with multiple sclerosis.

This clonotype was counted a few times. The junction and the germline gene differ at one end; a read error may be behind it. The J gene is TRBJ1-2, the V gene TRBV5-1, with D uncertain. The CDR3 runs 13 residues. The germline V gene encodes CDR1 SGHRS and CDR2 YFSETQ. In DNA form, the CDR3 reads TGCGCCAGCAGCTTTGAGGTAGACAATGGTTACACCTTC. Residues: CASSFEVDNGYTF.

This clonotype was seen a few times. The DNA of the CDR3 is TGTGCCAGCGGACACCTCTACGAGCAGTACTTC. Amino acids: CASGHLYEQYF. The chain has TRBV6-5 and TRBJ2-7; TRBD1 might be the D (5 bases). The ends were cut back, 8 bases at V and 3 bases at J, with 8 bases in the middle. Per the germline V gene, CDR1 is MNHEY and CDR2 is SVGAGI. CDR3 length: 11 amino acids.

The CDR3 coding sequence is TGTGCCAGCAGCCTGGGGCTTGATCAGCCCCAGCATTTT. Residues: CASSLGLDQPQHF. The chain recombines TRBV14 with TRBJ1-5; D is perhaps TRBD1 (5 bases). Trimming cost V 4 bases and J 5 bases, with 9 bases left between them. Germline V gene sequence: CDR1 SGHDN, CDR2 FVKESK. There are 13 residues in the CDR3. Filled out from reference TRBV14 and TRBJ1-5, the complete variable domain reads EAGVTQFPSHSVIEKGQTVTLRCDPISGHDNLYWYRRVMGKEIKFLLHFVKESKQDESGMPNNRFLAERTGGTYSTLKVQPAELEDSGVYFCASSLGLDQPQHFGDGTRLSIL.

This chain uses TRBV3-1 with TRBJ1-2; TRBD1 agrees at 8 bases. Germline V gene data show CDR1 as LGHDT and CDR2 as YNNKEL (reference sequence). The V and J ends lost 3 bases and 2 bases, in that order; junction bases with no gene match: 5. The CDR3 spans 15 residues. DNA of the CDR3: TGTGCCAGCAGCCATAGGACAGGGAGAAACTATGGCTACACCTTC. It encodes CASSHRTGRNYGYTF.

In this sample, this clonotype turned up a few times. The V call is TRBV15, the J call TRBJ2-1, with TRBD1 as a possible D gene (6 bases). This CDR3 is built from 19 residues. Trimming took 0 bases from V and 5 from J, leaving 23 bases between them. The germline V gene encodes CDR1 LNHNV and CDR2 YYDKDF (reference sequence). CDR3 protein: CATSRDRRRQVLRDNEQFF. In nucleotides, the CDR3 is TGTGCCACCAGCAGAGACAGACGAAGACAGGTCCTTAGAGACAATGAGCAGTTCTTC.

This clonotype appeared a few times. V usage is TRBV5-1 and J usage is TRBJ2-6; 12 bases map to TRBD2. Germline V CDR1 and CDR2: SGHRS, YFSETQ. V gave up 2 bases and J gave up 0 bases; unmatched junction bases: 12. CDR3 length equals 21 residues. The CDR3 sequence is CASSLSRTSGTRSSGANVLTF. The CDR3 DNA follows: TGCGCCAGCAGCTTATCCCGGACTAGCGGGACTAGGAGCTCTGGGGCCAACGTCCTGACTTTC.

This clonotype was observed a handful of times. The rearrangement uses TRBV6-5 and TRBJ1-2; tentative D call: TRBD1 (6 bases). The V end lost 6 bases, the J end lost 7 bases, and 21 bases lay between the germline ends. Per the germline V gene, CDR1 is MNHEY and CDR2 is SVGAGI. The CDR3 has 15 amino acids. Here the CDR3 reads CASSLSGAGVVGYTF. DNA for the CDR3: TGTGCCAGCAGCCTATCGGGGGCTGGTGTAGTTGGCTACACCTTC.

In its sample, this clonotype was seen a few times. V and J are TRBV4-3 and TRBJ2-1; TRBD2 matches at 9 bases. The V and J ends lost 0 bases and 0 bases, in that order; junction bases with no gene match: 9. The CDR3 loop spans 19 amino acids. Germline V gives CDR1 LGHNA, CDR2 YSLEER. CDR3 in amino acids: CASSQDPGSGGSSYNEQFF. The CDR3 nucleotides read TGCGCCAGCAGCCAAGATCCGGGGAGCGGGGGGAGCTCCTACAATGAGCAGTTCTTC.

This clonotype was detected a few times. V and J are TRBV29-1 and TRBJ2-6, with D possibly matching TRBD1 (6 bases). Germline CDR1 and CDR2: SQVTM and ANQGSEA. The CDR3 has 20 amino acids. V lost 3 bases and J lost 2, with 26 bases in between. The CDR3 is CSVDLPRTDSRGTGANVLTF. CDR3 nucleotides: TGCAGCGTTGACCTACCCCGGACAGACTCTAGGGGCACTGGGGCCAACGTCCTGACTTTC.

This clonotype appeared a few times. J is TRBJ2-7 and V is TRBV28, with 7 bases fitting TRBD1. Germline V gene data show CDR1 as MDHEN and CDR2 as SYDVKM. This CDR3 region has 13 residues. After removal of 3 bases from V and 7 bases from J, the junction contained 6 bases not matched to a gene. The CDR3 coding sequence is TGTGCCAGCAGTTTGGGGACAGCCCTAGAGCAGTACTTC. It yields the protein CASSLGTALEQYF.

This chain connects TRBV12-3 or TRBV12-4 to TRBJ2-7; the D call may be TRBD1 or TRBD2 (5 bases each). With 4 bases removed from V and 11 bases from J, the gap between germline ends came to 18 bases. The CDR3 runs 13 residues. DNA of the CDR3: TGTGCCAGCAGTTCCCTATTATCCGGGACCAAGTACTTC. Translation: CASSSLLSGTKYF.

The CDR3 nucleotides read TGTGCCAGCAGTTACTCTCGGACAGGTCATGAGACCCAGTACTTC. It is translated as CASSYSRTGHETQYF. The chain links TRBV6-5 to TRBJ2-5; 7 nucleotides match TRBD1. V dropped 0 bases and J dropped 5; count of bases not matched to a gene: 6. Germline CDR1 and CDR2: MNHEY and SVGAGI. This CDR3 has 15 residues.

This clonotype has more than one count but fewer than ten. The chain links TRBV29-1 to TRBJ1-2; D ambiguous. This CDR3 region has 15 residues. The germline V gene encodes CDR1 SQVTM and CDR2 ANQGSEA. Trimming took 7 bases from V and 0 from J, leaving 18 bases between them. The CDR3 DNA reads TGCAGCGAGTTAAGGGTGTCAAGGCCTAACTATGGCTACACCTTC. Translating it yields CSELRVSRPNYGYTF.

The CDR3 here is CSARARDRSEKLFF. The CDR3 bases are TGCAGTGCTAGAGCCCGAGACAGGTCCGAAAAACTGTTTTTT. V and J are TRBV20-1 and TRBJ1-4, with D possibly TRBD1 on 6 matching bases. CDR1 and CDR2 from the germline V gene are DFQATT and SNEGSKA (reference sequence). CDR3 length: 14 amino acids. V gave up 1 base and J gave up 8 bases, with 14 bases separating them.

The genes are TRBV20-1 and TRBJ2-5; 16 nucleotides match TRBD2. With V trimmed by 2 bases and J by 4 bases, 10 bases remained unmatched. In germline, CDR1 is DFQATT, CDR2 SNEGSKA (reference sequence). The CDR3 is 18 residues long. The CDR3 protein is CSARLPGLAGGVGETQYF. The CDR3 DNA is TGCAGTGCTAGACTGCCGGGACTAGCGGGAGGGGTTGGAGAGACCCAGTACTTC.

The chain employs TRBV14 and TRBJ1-1; maybe TRBD1 (5 bases). This CDR3 spans 14 amino acids. V lost 7 bases, J lost 1 base, and 13 bases lay in between. In germline, CDR1 is SGHDN, CDR2 FVKESK. The CDR3 DNA reads as TGTGCCAGCACCGAGGGGTGGCGGAACACTGAAGCTTTCTTT. Its protein product is CASTEGWRNTEAFF.

The J gene is TRBJ2-3, the V gene TRBV12-3 or TRBV12-4; 13 bases fit TRBD2. Unmatched junction bases numbered 14, after V lost 5 bases and J lost 3 bases. This CDR3 is built from 19 residues. CDR3 region: CASSTTRGLAGALTDTQYF. Written as DNA, the CDR3 is TGTGCCAGCAGTACAACCCGAGGACTAGCGGGAGCTCTGACAGATACGCAGTATTTT.

The chain carries TRBV4-3 and TRBJ2-1; D is possibly TRBD2 (5 bases). Germline CDR1 LGHNA, CDR2 YSLEER. CDR3 length equals 15 residues. Trimming cost V 0 bases and J 9 bases, with 15 bases left between them. The CDR3 nucleotides are TGCGCCAGCAGCCAAGATGGACTGGGGTGGGGTGAGCAGTTCTTC. Encoded protein: CASSQDGLGWGEQFF.

This clonotype occurred once. The chain is built from TRBV20-1 and TRBJ2-1; 8 bases align to TRBD2. The CDR3 loop spans 14 amino acids. Looked up from germline, CDR1 is DFQATT and CDR2 is SNEGSKA (reference sequence). Trimming removed 5 bases from V and 6 bases from J; junction bases left unmatched: 9. The CDR3: CSAPGTRSVNEQFF. In nucleotides, the CDR3 is TGCAGTGCTCCCGGGACTAGATCGGTCAATGAGCAGTTCTTC.

This clonotype was counted once. This rearrangement joins TRBV4-3 to TRBJ2-7; D call uncertain. V was pared by 0 bases and J by 7 bases, with 10 bases between. Looked up from germline, CDR1 is LGHNA and CDR2 is YSLEER. The length of the CDR3 is 13 residues. DNA for the CDR3: TGCGCCAGCAGCCAAGATAGGACGGATGAGCAGTACTTC. This codes for CASSQDRTDEQYF.

This chain uses TRBV9 with TRBJ2-5, with D maybe TRBD2 (6 bases). CDR3 length: 15 amino acids. Germline V gene sequence: CDR1 SGDLS, CDR2 YYNGEE. Between the trimmed V and J ends, which lost 3 bases and 5 bases, there was a span of 17 bases. The CDR3 here is CASSAGLGGLETQYF. DNA of the CDR3: TGTGCCAGCAGCGCCGGGCTGGGGGGTCTTGAGACCCAGTACTTC.

The chain uses TRBV9 and TRBJ2-1; no clear D gene. The CDR3 length is 15 residues. Germline V lookup: CDR1 SGDLS, CDR2 YYNGEE. V dropped 2 bases and J dropped 0 bases, with 9 bases sitting between them. The CDR3: CASSVTLSSYNEQFF. CDR3 nucleotide sequence: TGTGCCAGCAGCGTGACCCTTAGCTCCTACAATGAGCAGTTCTTC.

The chain employs TRBV4-2 and TRBJ2-2; either TRBD1 or TRBD2 may supply D (5 bases each). The germline V gene has CDR1 LGHNA and CDR2 YNFKEQ. CDR3 size: 18 residues. With 1 base removed from V and 4 bases from J, the gap between germline ends came to 19 bases. This chain's CDR3 is CASSQGPSGTRSTGELFF. The CDR3 nucleotides read TGTGCCAGCAGCCAAGGGCCTTCAGGGACGAGAAGCACCGGGGAGCTGTTTTTT.

This clonotype came up a few times. This chain joins TRBV6-5 and TRBJ2-7, with D maybe TRBD1 (5 bases). Germline V CDR1 and CDR2: MNHEY, SVGAGI. Trimming removed 0 bases from V and 5 bases from J, with 14 bases in between. The CDR3 sequence is 15 residues long. The CDR3 DNA reads TGTGCCAGCAGTTACTCGTGGTCGACAGTCCACGAGCAGTACTTC. Residues: CASSYSWSTVHEQYF.

This clonotype was seen only a few times. Mismatch with germline at one junction end may stem from a read error. The chain uses TRBV4-1 and TRBJ2-1; D is uncertain. Germline values: CDR1 MGHRA, CDR2 YSYEKL. The CDR3 is made up of 13 amino acids. CDR3 nucleotides: TGTGCCAGCAGCCAAGAAAGCTACAATGAGCAGTTCTTC. Translating gives CASSQESYNEQFF.

This clonotype showed up just a few times. V usage is TRBV28 and J usage is TRBJ2-3; 12 bases align to TRBD2. This CDR3 has 17 residues. V was pared by 2 bases and J by 0 bases, with 3 bases of the junction left unmatched. Per the germline V gene, CDR1 is MDHEN and CDR2 is SYDVKM. The CDR3 loop is CASSLPLAGGSTDTQYF. The CDR3 DNA is TGTGCCAGCAGTTTACCACTAGCGGGAGGTAGCACAGATACGCAGTATTTT.

This clonotype was recorded a few times. The V call is TRBV29-1, the J call TRBJ2-5; no firm D call. The germline gives CDR1 SQVTM, CDR2 ANQGSEA. V was cut by 4 bases and J by 2 bases, with 8 bases left in between. This CDR3 is built from 12 residues. CDR3 in amino acids: CSVAIGQETQYF. The DNA for the CDR3 is TGCAGCGTTGCGATAGGTCAAGAGACCCAGTACTTC.